These 16 T cell receptor beta chains share one sample of origin, sequenced in a study of early T cells in non-severe SARS-CoV-2 infection (dated by TCRdb to the early 2020s). Libraries were made using 5' RACE. The data were produced on a NextSeq 500. The public reads were reprocessed in TCRdb via fastp at Q25 and MiXCR, keeping in-frame beta chains. Entries are consolidated by CDR3 protein sequence, retaining the most common genes and DNA. The sample has about 50,000 distinct CDR3 sequences on record, roughly 6.1% of them singletons. The ten biggest clones cover under 9% of the sample. This material consisted of whole blood, taken at baseline. All receptors come from an adult who was a healthcare worker with PCR-confirmed SARS-CoV-2 infection or an uninfected control (not recorded which).

This clonotype has at least ten counts. The chain links TRBV7-9 to TRBJ1-2; TRBD1 matches at 8 bases. The CDR3 sequence is 17 residues long. The germline V gene encodes CDR1 SEHNR and CDR2 FQNEAQ (reference sequence). J gave up 4 bases and V 0 bases, and 10 bases lay outside the gene matches. The CDR3: CASSLAHPAGGGYGYTF. CDR3 nucleotide sequence: TGTGCCAGCAGCTTAGCCCACCCCGCAGGGGGCGGCTATGGCTACACCTTC.

This clonotype was seen a handful of times. The chain is built from TRBV20-1 and TRBJ2-1; TRBD2 matches 7 bases. The CDR3 covers 12 residues. Unmatched junction bases numbered 4, after V lost 5 bases and J lost 6 bases. Germline CDR1 DFQATT, CDR2 SNEGSKA (reference sequence). CDR3 bases: TGCAGTGCTTGCCGGGAGGTCAATGAGCAGTTCTTC. Translating gives CSACREVNEQFF.

V usage is TRBV10-3 and J usage is TRBJ2-1, with 9 bases aligning to TRBD2. Germline CDR1 ENHRY, CDR2 SYGVKD. There are 13 residues in the CDR3. With 10 bases clipped from V and 8 bases from J, the junction kept 9 bases outside the gene matches. The CDR3 DNA follows: TGTGCCACCTTAGCGGGAGACCGTGATGAGCAGTTCTTC. Its protein product is CATLAGDRDEQFF.

This clonotype showed up many times. The gene calls are TRBV9 and TRBJ2-7; TRBD1 might be the D (6 bases). Trimming removed 3 bases from V and 6 bases from J, with 19 bases in between. The CDR3 runs 15 residues. Looked up from germline, CDR1 is SGDLS and CDR2 is YYNGEE. The CDR3 DNA is TGTGCCAGCAGCGGGGCCGGGACAAAAGAGGGCGAGCAGTACTTC. Translated: CASSGAGTKEGEQYF.

This clonotype was seen a handful of times. The V call is TRBV5-4, the J call TRBJ2-2; no clear D gene. Per germline, CDR1 SGHNT and CDR2 YYREEE (reference sequence). V was pared by 7 bases and J by 2 bases, with 12 bases between. The CDR3 has 14 amino acids. The CDR3 DNA reads TGTGCCAGCCTCTGGGCCCCAAACACCGGGGAGCTGTTTTTT. Its translation is CASLWAPNTGELFF.

The chain recombines TRBV24-1 with TRBJ2-6; no clear D. The germline CDR1 and CDR2 sequences are KGHDR and SFDVKD. With 7 bases removed from V and 0 bases from J, the gap between germline ends came to 12 bases. The CDR3 covers 16 residues. Here the CDR3 DNA reads TGTGCCACCAGGAATCTTCTCAGCTCTGGGGCCAACGTCCTGACTTTC. Translating gives CATRNLLSSGANVLTF.

This clonotype was counted only a few times. This chain links TRBV5-4 with TRBJ2-7; D might be TRBD2 (5 bases). Germline V lookup: CDR1 SGHNT, CDR2 YYREEE (reference sequence). The CDR3 has 14 residues. Trimming left V 1 base short and J 1 base short, with 9 bases between. CDR3 protein: CASSLPGRSYEQYF. The DNA of the CDR3 is TGTGCCAGCAGCTTGCCGGGAAGGTCCTACGAGCAGTACTTC.

This clonotype was picked up a small number of times. The CDR3 bases are TGTGCCAGCAGTTTGGAGGGGTTTTCCCGCACAGATACGCAGTATTTT. Translation gives CASSLEGFSRTDTQYF. V gene TRBV28 combines with J gene TRBJ2-3, with TRBD2 as a possible D gene (6 bases). V lost 3 bases, J lost 1 base, and 14 bases lay in between. Germline V gene data show CDR1 as MDHEN and CDR2 as SYDVKM. This CDR3 is 16 amino acids long.

This clonotype was observed a handful of times. This chain uses TRBV6-6 with TRBJ2-7, with D perhaps TRBD1 (6 bases). Germline V lookup: CDR1 MNHNY, CDR2 SVGAGI (reference sequence). Trimming took off 7 bases at V and 2 bases at J, with 12 bases between the two ends. The CDR3 runs to 13 residues. The chain's CDR3 is CASNDRLPYEQYF. The CDR3 bases are TGTGCCAGCAACGACAGGCTGCCCTACGAGCAGTACTTC.

The rearrangement uses TRBV4-1 and TRBJ2-2; D unclear. Trimming pared 5 bases from V and 6 bases from J, leaving 13 bases between. CDR3 length: 14 residues. Germline V gene data show CDR1 as MGHRA and CDR2 as YSYEKL. DNA of the CDR3: TGCGCCAGCAGCAACCTAGGGCCACCCGGGGAGCTGTTTTTT. It encodes CASSNLGPPGELFF.

This clonotype qualifies as medium-sized. The rearrangement links TRBV10-3 to TRBJ2-7; 10 bases fit TRBD2. This CDR3 is built from 15 residues. The trim removed 2 bases at V and 4 bases at J, leaving 5 bases unmatched. CDR1 is ENHRY and CDR2 is SYGVKD in the germline V gene. The CDR3 is CAISEGLAEHYEQYF. The CDR3 bases are TGTGCCATCAGTGAGGGACTAGCGGAACATTACGAGCAGTACTTC.

Many counts were recorded for this clonotype. This sequence joins TRBV12-3 or TRBV12-4 and TRBJ1-1, with D hard to call. Deletions cut 5 bases from V and 4 bases from J, with 14 bases between. The CDR3 loop spans 14 amino acids. The CDR3 region is CASSPQDMSTEAFF. CDR3 nucleotides: TGTGCCAGCAGTCCCCAGGATATGAGCACTGAAGCTTTCTTT.

This clonotype was counted between two and nine times. This chain connects TRBV29-1 to TRBJ1-2; 7 bases are a match to TRBD1. V trimming: 5 bases; J trimming: 5 bases; junction bases outside the gene matches: 5. Germline V gene data show CDR1 as SQVTM and CDR2 as ANQGSEA. CDR3 size: 12 residues. The CDR3, as DNA: TGCAGCGTTAGCAGGGGGAGGTATGGCTACACCTTC. It is translated as CSVSRGRYGYTF.

This chain uses TRBV5-1 with TRBJ1-1; D possibly corresponds to TRBD1 (5 bases). The germline CDR1 and CDR2 sequences are SGHRS and YFSETQ. The CDR3 runs to 13 residues. V lost 0 bases to trimming and J lost 6 bases, with 9 bases between them. CDR3: CASSLELRAEAFF. DNA of the CDR3: TGCGCCAGCAGCTTGGAGCTCAGGGCTGAAGCTTTCTTT.

This clonotype has a handful of counts. This sequence joins TRBV6-5 and TRBJ1-1; TRBD1 is a possible D gene (6 bases). The germline V and J ends were trimmed by 6 bases and 4 bases, with 12 bases remaining between them. There are 13 residues in the CDR3. The germline V gene encodes CDR1 MNHEY and CDR2 SVGAGI. CDR3 amino acids: CASSLQGPTEAFF. Written as DNA, the CDR3 is TGTGCCAGCAGCTTACAGGGTCCCACTGAAGCTTTCTTT.

Ten or more counts support this clonotype. The V call is TRBV15, the J call TRBJ2-7; perhaps TRBD1 as D (6 bases). V was cut by 3 bases and J by 2 bases, with 11 bases left in between. The CDR3 has 14 amino acids. CDR1 and CDR2 from the germline V gene are LNHNV and YYDKDF (reference sequence). The CDR3 nucleotides are TGTGCCACCAGCAGTTGGGACACAGCCTACGAGCAGTACTTC. Encoded protein: CATSSWDTAYEQYF.